These 30 T cell receptor beta chains were all obtained from the same sample, sequenced in a study of tumor and adjacent non-tumor tissue in lung cancer. This sample's RNA came from whole unsorted tissue. This non-tumor lung sample came from over 3 cm beyond the tumor edge. TCRbeta libraries were built with three rounds of nested PCR, modified from ARM-PCR. TCRdb redid the calling of the multiplex PCR reads with MiXCR, one entry per CDR3 protein. This sample yields about 50,000 distinct CDR3 sequences, of which about 70% are seen a single time; 23% belongs to the top ten. Material: distant non-tumor lung tissue. These receptor sequences come from a woman between 55 and 75 years old with non-small cell lung cancer.

As for this clonotype: This may come from a read error, since a much larger clone is one base off. This chain links TRBV30 with TRBJ2-3; 10 bases fit TRBD2. In germline, CDR1 is GTSNPN, CDR2 SVGIG (reference sequence). The CDR3 covers 15 residues. Here the CDR3 reads CAWEIAGGRADKQYF. The CDR3 DNA follows: TGTGCCTGGGAGATAGCGGGAGGTCGTGCAGATAAGCAGTATTTT.

Concerning this clonotype: A junction end diverges from the germline sequence, so it may reflect a read error. The chain joins TRBV28 to TRBJ1-6; D is uncertain. The CDR3 has 14 amino acids. The germline CDR1 and CDR2 sequences are MDHEN and SYDVKM. The CDR3 reads CASSSSFAGPPLHF. The CDR3 coding sequence is TGTGCCAGTAGTTCGTCCTTCGCGGGTCCACCCCTCCACTTT.

Regarding this clonotype: One end of the junction is discordant with germline, which a read error may explain. The chain has TRBV7-8 and TRBJ2-5; the match to TRBD2 covers 11 bases. In germline, CDR1 is SGHVS, CDR2 FQNEAQ. The CDR3 has 16 residues. Here the CDR3 reads CASSFKLAGASETQNF. Here the CDR3 DNA reads TGTGCCAGCAGCTTTAAACTAGCGGGGGCTTCAGAGACCCAGAACTTC.

This clonotype was detected once. One end of the junction is discordant with germline, which a read error may explain. The chain uses TRBV6-2 or TRBV6-3 and TRBJ2-4; D gene unclear. The CDR3 loop spans 13 amino acids. Per the germline V gene, CDR1 is MNHEY and CDR2 is SVGEGT. The CDR3 coding sequence is TGTGACAGCAGTTACGTTGTCCAAAACATTCAGCACTTC. Its translation is CDSSYVVQNIQHF.

The count of this clonotype is one. It may be a read error: a sequence one base away is much more abundant. The chain employs TRBV30 and TRBJ2-3; 10 bases are a match to TRBD2. Trimming cost V 5 bases and J 4 bases; bases outside gene matches: 9. Germline V gene data show CDR1 as GTSNPN and CDR2 as SVGIG (reference sequence). There are 15 residues in the CDR3. CDR3 amino acids: CAWEIAGGHADTQYF. The CDR3 nucleotides are TGTGCCTGGGAGATAGCGGGAGGTCATGCAGATACGCAGTATTTT. Full variable domain (rest looked up from reference TRBV30 and TRBJ2-3): SQTIHQWPATLVQPVGSPLSLECTVEGTSNPNLYWYRQAAGRGLQLLFYSVGIGQISSEVPQNLSASRPQDRQFILSSKKLLLSDSGFYLCAWEIAGGHADTQYFGPGTRLTVL.

Turning to this clonotype: At one boundary the junction diverges from the germline segment, which might be a read error. DNA for the CDR3: TGTGCCAGTGGCTTGGACAGGGGAGGTTACGAGGAGTACTTC. Its protein product is CASGLDRGGYEEYF. V and J are TRBV12-5 and TRBJ2-7; 9 positions agree with TRBD1. The germline V gene has CDR1 LGHNT and CDR2 FRNRAP. The CDR3 covers 14 residues.

This rearrangement joins TRBV6-2 or TRBV6-3 to TRBJ2-4; D gene ambiguous. V was cut by 9 bases and J by 5 bases, with 11 bases left in between. The CDR3 has 12 amino acids. Per the germline V gene, CDR1 is MNHEY and CDR2 is SVGEGT. CDR3 nucleotide sequence: TGTGCCAGTTACGATGTCCAAAACATTCAGTACTTC. This translates into CASYDVQNIQYF.

With regard to this clonotype: Just one base apart from a much larger clone, this may be a read error. V usage is TRBV7-8 and J usage is TRBJ2-3; weak D call: TRBD2 (6 bases). CDR1 SGHVS and CDR2 FQNEAQ come from the germline V gene. The CDR3 sequence is 14 residues long. V lost 9 bases, J lost 2 bases, and 15 bases lay in between. DNA for the CDR3: TGTGCCAGGAGCACTGGGACTTTCACAGATACGCAGTATTTT. Its protein is CARSTGTFTDTQYF.

This clonotype is medium-sized in the sample. The chain uses TRBV6-2 or TRBV6-3 and TRBJ2-1; a weak D match, TRBD2 (7 bases). CDR1 MNHEY and CDR2 SVGEGT come from the germline V gene. The CDR3 covers 14 residues. V was pared by 6 bases and J by 8 bases, with 17 bases between. The DNA of the CDR3 is TGTGCCAGCAGGGATCCGGGGGGCGAGGATGAGCAGTTCTTC. The encoded protein is CASRDPGGEDEQFF.

Only a few counts were recorded for this clonotype. This likely comes from a read error, as the CDR3 has no conserved phenylalanine or tryptophan at its end. The chain joins TRBV11-2 to TRBJ2-1; D possibly corresponds to TRBD2 (5 bases). The CDR3 loop spans 11 amino acids. The germline V and J ends were trimmed by 5 bases and 10 bases, with 9 bases remaining between them. CDR1 and CDR2 (germline): SGHAT, FQNNGV. CDR3 DNA: TGTGCCAGCAGCCTTGAGCGGGAGCAGTTCCTC. It codes for CASSLEREQFL.

With respect to this clonotype: A much larger clone sits a single nucleotide away, making a read error possible. The J gene is TRBJ2-5, the V gene TRBV6-2 or TRBV6-3; no firm D call. Germline V gene data show CDR1 as MNHEY and CDR2 as SVGEGT. CDR3 size: 13 residues. The CDR3 is CGSRMEFVETQYF. The CDR3 DNA reads TGTGGCAGCCGCATGGAATTTGTAGAGACCCAGTACTTC.

This clonotype was found many times. The V gene is TRBV10-3, the J gene TRBJ1-3, with D perhaps TRBD1 (5 bases). V lost 7 bases, J lost 2 bases, and 15 bases lay in between. Germline values: CDR1 ENHRY, CDR2 SYGVKD. The CDR3 has 15 residues. The CDR3 is CAIKPGLDAGNTIYF. CDR3 DNA sequence: TGTGCCATCAAGCCAGGGTTGGATGCTGGAAACACCATATATTTT.

Comment on this clonotype: One end of the junction fails to match germline, which may point to a read error. The chain uses TRBV11-2 and TRBJ2-7, with TRBD2 as a possible D gene (5 bases). Germline values: CDR1 SGHAT, CDR2 FQNNGV. The CDR3 extends over 14 amino acids. The CDR3 here is CASSLPRGRYEQYF. CDR3 DNA sequence: TGTGCCAGCAGCTTACCAAGAGGGCGCTACGAGCAGTATTTC.

Details on this clonotype: Sequence at one end of the junction differs from germline and may be a read error. J is TRBJ2-2 and V is TRBV6-2 or TRBV6-3; D is possibly TRBD1 or TRBD2 (5 bases each). The CDR3 runs to 16 residues. The germline V gene has CDR1 MNHEY and CDR2 SVGEGT. The CDR3 nucleotides are TGTGTCAGCAGTAACCCGACAGTGGGACCCACCGGGGAGCTGTTTTTT. As protein: CVSSNPTVGPTGELFF.

Turning to this clonotype: The germline gene is not matched at one end of the junction; a read error may be the cause. The chain couples TRBV29-1 to TRBJ2-1, with 7 bases lining up with TRBD2. The germline V gene has CDR1 SQVTM and CDR2 ANQGSEA. The CDR3 length is 16 residues. Here the CDR3 reads CSVGGVPLRSYNEPFF. DNA for the CDR3: TGCAGCGTGGGGGGGGTTCCCCTGAGGTCCTACAATGAGCCGTTCTTC.

The chain uses TRBV6-2 or TRBV6-3 and TRBJ2-2; TRBD1 matches 7 bases. With V trimmed by 8 bases and J by 3 bases, 12 bases remained unmatched. Germline lookup yields CDR1 MNHEY and CDR2 SVGEGT. The CDR3 is made up of 16 amino acids. CDR3 bases: TGTGCCAGCGGTCCAGGGGGAGCTCAGCACACCGGGGAGCTGTTTTTT. Protein sequence: CASGPGGAQHTGELFF.

About this clonotype: Its ends do not fully match the called genes, so a read error is possible. For the CDR3, the DNA is TGTGCTAGCATCTTAGCTCGAGTAGGTGAGCAGTTCTTC. Protein sequence: CASILARVGEQFF. The chain has TRBV11-2 and TRBJ2-1, with D unclear. CDR3 length: 13 residues. The germline CDR1 and CDR2 sequences are SGHAT and FQNNGV.

Remarks on this clonotype: A read error may produce the germline difference seen at one junction end. This chain links TRBV30 with TRBJ2-5; 7 bases line up with TRBD2. The CDR3 is 15 amino acids. The germline CDR1 and CDR2 sequences are GTSNPN and SVGIG (reference sequence). The CDR3 DNA reads as TGTGCCTGGGGTGTAAATAGGGGAGGGCAGGAGACCCAGTACTTC. It encodes CAWGVNRGGQETQYF.

Points on this clonotype: Germline and junction disagree at one end, which may indicate a read error. J is TRBJ1-6 and V is TRBV14; 8 bases agree with TRBD1. The germline CDR1 and CDR2 sequences are SGHDN and FVKESK. The CDR3 length is 17 residues. CDR3 sequence: CTSSQGKTGGGNSPLHF. The CDR3 nucleotides read TGTACCAGCAGCCAAGGAAAAACAGGGGGAGGCAATTCACCCCTCCACTTT.

A note on this clonotype: The junction departs from the called germline gene at one end, perhaps through a read error. The chain carries TRBV6-2 or TRBV6-3 and TRBJ2-3; 7 positions match TRBD1. The CDR3 contains 16 residues. CDR1 is MNHEY and CDR2 is SVGEGT in the germline V gene. CDR3 region: CVSSQTGQVGTDTQYF. Here the CDR3 DNA reads TGTGTCAGCAGCCAAACTGGACAGGTTGGCACAGATACGCAGTATTTT.

This clonotype occurred many times. In DNA, the CDR3 is TGCGCCAGCAGTGGAGGGACAGGGAAGGCAGATACGCAGTATTTT. This translates into CASSGGTGKADTQYF. This chain connects TRBV10-1 to TRBJ2-3, with TRBD1 identical over 9 bases. This CDR3 region has 15 residues. CDR1 and CDR2 from the germline V gene are WNHNN and SYGVQD (reference sequence). J gave up 4 bases and V 4 bases, and 6 bases lay outside the gene matches.

Note on this clonotype: A junction end diverges from the germline sequence, so it may reflect a read error. This chain joins TRBV6-2 or TRBV6-3 and TRBJ1-1; no clear D gene. The CDR3 is 12 residues long. Looked up from germline, CDR1 is MNHEY and CDR2 is SVGEGT. CDR3 nucleotide sequence: TGTGCCAGCAGTCGAAACTACACTGAAGCCTTCTTT. This sequence encodes CASSRNYTEAFF.

On this clonotype: An end of the junction differs from the germline gene, which may be a read error. The V and J genes are TRBV19 and TRBJ2-7; TRBD2 matches at 9 bases. The germline V gene encodes CDR1 LNHDA and CDR2 SQIVND (reference sequence). The CDR3 is made up of 14 amino acids. CDR3 in DNA: TGTACCAGTAGTGTGACTAGCGGCGCCTACGAGCAGTACTTC. It translates to CTSSVTSGAYEQYF.

In the case of this clonotype: The junction departs from germline at one end; a sequencing error may be responsible. The V and J genes are TRBV5-4 and TRBJ2-2; D is tentatively TRBD1 or TRBD2 (5 bases each). The germline CDR1 and CDR2 sequences are SGHNT and YYREEE (reference sequence). The CDR3 covers 14 residues. The CDR3 loop reads CVSSSGRDTGELFF. The CDR3 DNA reads as TGTGTCAGCAGCTCAGGGCGGGACACCGGGGAGCTGTTTTTT.

The chain joins TRBV20-1 to TRBJ2-7; D possibly corresponds to TRBD2 (5 bases). The CDR3 has 14 residues. CDR1 is DFQATT and CDR2 is SNEGSKA in the germline V gene (reference sequence). V shed 1 base and J shed 0 bases, with 10 bases lying between them. The CDR3 protein is CSARAEGISYEQYF. CDR3 DNA sequence: TGCAGTGCTAGAGCCGAGGGTATCTCCTACGAGCAGTACTTC.

As regards this clonotype: The final CDR3 position lacks the conserved phenylalanine or tryptophan, pointing to a likely read error. The CDR3 loop reads CASSSGTSGMGNEQFY. The CDR3 DNA reads TGTGCCAGCAGTTCAGGGACTAGCGGGATGGGAAATGAGCAGTTCTAC. This chain uses TRBV7-8 with TRBJ2-1; 13 bases line up with TRBD2. CDR3 length equals 16 residues. Germline V gene sequence: CDR1 SGHVS, CDR2 FQNEAQ. J gave up 7 bases and V 6 bases, and 9 bases lay outside the gene matches.

This clonotype was detected only once. The junction and the germline gene differ at one end; a read error may be behind it. The V gene is TRBV6-5, the J gene TRBJ2-5; possible D gene TRBD1, 6 bases. This CDR3 comprises 14 residues. Germline V gives CDR1 MNHEY, CDR2 SVGAGI. The CDR3 DNA reads TGTGCCCGCAGTCGGACAGTGGGCCAAAAGACCCAGTACTTC. The encoded protein is CARSRTVGQKTQYF.

Note on this clonotype: In this CDR3 the conserved last residue, phenylalanine or tryptophan, is missing, so a read error is likely. The V call is TRBV4-3, the J call TRBJ1-1; 8 nucleotides line up with TRBD1. Germline assignment: CDR1 LGHNA and CDR2 YSLEER. The CDR3 is 16 amino acids. The CDR3 here is CTSSSRRTGYGIEAFL. The CDR3 DNA reads TGCACCAGCAGCTCACGAAGGACAGGGTATGGCATTGAAGCTTTCCTT.

As regards this clonotype: A single base separates this from a much larger clone, so it may be a read error. The chain links TRBV6-5 to TRBJ2-5; 9 nucleotides agree with TRBD1. Germline CDR1 is MNHEY and CDR2 is SVGAGI. The CDR3 consists of 14 residues. This CDR3 reads CTSRNRGHEETQYF. CDR3 DNA sequence: TGTACCAGCAGAAACAGGGGGCACGAAGAGACCCAGTACTTC.

For this clonotype: No conserved phenylalanine or tryptophan is present at the end of the CDR3, so a read error is the likely explanation. The genes are TRBV28 and TRBJ2-7, with a weak D call TRBD2 (5 bases). V lost 6 bases and J lost 10, with 16 bases in between. Germline V gives CDR1 MDHEN, CDR2 SYDVKM. This CDR3 region has 12 residues. In DNA, the CDR3 is TGTGCCAGCAGAAGGTCGGGGATCGAACAGTACTTA. Amino acid sequence: CASRRSGIEQYL.